The 17 T cell receptor beta chains listed next were all sequenced from one sample in a study of technical replicates of blood from a few donors. Method: immunoSEQ multiplex PCR; TCRdb's copy keeps in-frame clones and lacks some. This table has around 61,000 clones, around 97% appearing once. Sequencing was performed on T cells isolated from PBMCs. These receptors were collected from a human donor in good health.

The V call is TRBV13, the J call TRBJ2-7; maybe TRBD1 (6 bases). The length of the CDR3 is 13 residues. Germline CDR1 is PRHDT and CDR2 is FYEKMQ (reference sequence). Trimming cost V 6 bases and J 9 bases, with 18 bases left between them. The CDR3 is CASSPSRDMGQYF. DNA for the CDR3: TGTGCCAGCAGTCCTTCCCGGGACATGGGGCAGTACTTC.

The CDR3 protein is CASSPGGDPAPYGYTF. The CDR3 DNA reads as TGTGCCAGTAGTCCGGGGGGGGACCCGGCTCCTTATGGCTACACCTTC. J is TRBJ1-2 and V is TRBV19; a possible D gene is TRBD1 (5 bases). The CDR3 is made up of 16 amino acids. V lost 5 bases and J 5 bases, leaving 21 bases between the germline ends. The V gene's germline CDR1 is LNHDA and CDR2 SQIVND (reference sequence).

The gene calls are TRBV29-1 and TRBJ1-1; 7 bases map to TRBD1. Germline V lookup: CDR1 SQVTM, CDR2 ANQGSEA. The CDR3 is made up of 10 amino acids. Germline trimming cut 4 bases from V and 8 bases from J; bases unmatched to any gene: 1. Written as DNA, the CDR3 is TGCAGCGTTGGGACAGGCGAAGCTTTCTTT. It yields the protein CSVGTGEAFF.

The chain employs TRBV4-1 and TRBJ1-1, with a possible D match to TRBD1 (5 bases). The V end lost 4 bases, the J end lost 1 base, and 10 bases lay between the germline ends. This CDR3 is built from 14 residues. Per the germline V gene, CDR1 is MGHRA and CDR2 is YSYEKL. Here the CDR3 DNA reads TGCGCCAGCAGCCCCGGACAACAGAACACTGAAGCTTTCTTT. This translates into CASSPGQQNTEAFF.

This sequence joins TRBV7-2 and TRBJ2-4, with unresolved D. Germline V CDR1 and CDR2: SGHTA, FQGNSA. The CDR3 runs 16 residues. Trimming shortened V by 5 bases and J by 0 bases, and 14 bases separated the two germline ends. In nucleotides, the CDR3 is TGTGCCAGCAGCCCCCAATCGACTGCAGCCAAAAACATTCAGTACTTC. It specifies CASSPQSTAAKNIQYF.

The gene calls are TRBV19 and TRBJ2-7, with TRBD1 identical over 8 bases. With 5 bases clipped from V and 1 base from J, the junction kept 7 bases outside the gene matches. The CDR3 totals 15 residues. Germline CDR1 reads LNHDA; CDR2 reads SQIVND (reference sequence). CDR3 in amino acids: CASSQGTGGSYEQYF. For the CDR3, the DNA is TGTGCCAGTAGTCAGGGGACAGGTGGTTCCTACGAGCAGTACTTC.

This clone was seen just once. CDR3 in DNA: TGTGCCAGTCGAGCGGGGGCCACTAATGAAAAACTGTTTTTT. Amino acids: CASRAGATNEKLFF. V usage is TRBV19 and J usage is TRBJ1-4; the D gene is possibly TRBD1 (6 bases). V was shortened by 8 bases and J by 2 bases, with 12 bases between the two germline ends. CDR1 LNHDA and CDR2 SQIVND come from the germline V gene (reference sequence). This CDR3 is built from 14 residues.

V is TRBV11-2 and J is TRBJ2-3; 8 nucleotides line up with TRBD1. Trimming at V came to 2 bases and at J to 3 bases, leaving 1 base not matched to a gene. This CDR3 has 14 residues. Looked up from germline, CDR1 is SGHAT and CDR2 is FQNNGV. The CDR3 region has the DNA TGTGCCAGCAGCTTACGACAGGGGACAGATACGCAGTATTTT. It encodes CASSLRQGTDTQYF.

The chain links TRBV5-1 to TRBJ2-4; TRBD1 aligns across 7 bases. CDR1 is SGHRS and CDR2 is YFSETQ in the germline V gene. The CDR3 contains 14 residues. With 4 bases clipped from V and 3 bases from J, the junction kept 4 bases outside the gene matches. The CDR3 DNA sequence: TGCGCCAGCAGCACCGGGACAGTCAAAAACATTCAGTACTTC. The encoded protein is CASSTGTVKNIQYF.

V usage is TRBV29-1 and J usage is TRBJ2-7; 10 nucleotides align to TRBD1. CDR1 SQVTM and CDR2 ANQGSEA come from the germline V gene. The trim removed 5 bases at V and 3 bases at J, leaving 4 bases unmatched. The CDR3 totals 13 residues. CDR3 coding DNA: TGCAGCGTTAAGGACAGGGGGTTCTACGAGCAGTACTTC. Translated: CSVKDRGFYEQYF.

This chain joins TRBV6-5 and TRBJ1-2, with 9 bases identical to TRBD1. Germline values: CDR1 MNHEY, CDR2 SVGAGI. J gave up 7 bases and V 5 bases, and 5 bases lay outside the gene matches. This CDR3 spans 13 amino acids. This CDR3 reads CASSPGQGSGYTF. In DNA, the CDR3 is TGTGCCAGCAGTCCAGGACAGGGGTCTGGCTACACCTTC.

The chain has TRBV13 and TRBJ2-7; TRBD2 might be the D (6 bases). The CDR3 extends over 15 amino acids. V shed 5 bases and J shed 3 bases, with 17 bases lying between them. Germline V CDR1 and CDR2: PRHDT, FYEKMQ (reference sequence). DNA for the CDR3: TGTGCCAGCAGCAACTGGCGGGACGGAAACTACGAGCAGTACTTC. Protein product: CASSNWRDGNYEQYF.

This chain connects TRBV7-6 to TRBJ1-2; a weak D match, TRBD1 (5 bases). V lost 8 bases and J lost 7, with 14 bases in between. Germline CDR1 SGHVS, CDR2 FNYEAQ. The CDR3 loop spans 12 amino acids. The CDR3 bases are TGTGCCAGCCAGGGTTTTAATCGTGGCTACACCTTC. It specifies CASQGFNRGYTF.

The chain uses TRBV9 and TRBJ2-2, with 7 bases fitting TRBD2. Germline-derived CDR1 and CDR2 are SGDLS and YYNGEE. The CDR3 covers 17 residues. The V and J ends lost 4 bases and 3 bases, in that order; junction bases with no gene match: 12. The CDR3 nucleotides are TGTGCCAGCAGCACCGGGAGGAGGGGCGTGGACACCGGGGAGCTGTTTTTT. Its translation: CASSTGRRGVDTGELFF. Drawing the rest from reference TRBV9 and TRBJ2-2, the complete variable domain is DSGVTQTPKHLITATGQRVTLRCSPRSGDLSVYWYQQSLDQGLQFLIQYYNGEERAKGNILERFSAQQFPDLHSELNLSSLELGDSALYFCASSTGRRGVDTGELFFGEGSRLTVL.

This chain links TRBV5-5 with TRBJ2-7; a possible D gene is TRBD1 (5 bases). CDR3 length equals 14 residues. Germline V gene data show CDR1 as SGHKS and CDR2 as YYEKEE (reference sequence). V was cut by 4 bases and J by 4 bases, with 15 bases left in between. The DNA of the CDR3 is TGTGCCAGCAGCCCACCCGATGGGGCTTACGAGCAGTACTTC. Amino acids: CASSPPDGAYEQYF.

V and J are TRBV7-9 and TRBJ1-6; no definite D call. V gave up 2 bases and J gave up 7 bases, with 9 bases separating them. The germline V gene encodes CDR1 SEHNR and CDR2 FQNEAQ (reference sequence). CDR3 size: 14 residues. The CDR3, as DNA: TGTGCCAGCAGCTTACAGGTCGCCAATTCACCCCTCCACTTT. This gives the protein CASSLQVANSPLHF.

The chain uses TRBV5-1 and TRBJ1-3; unclear D gene. The CDR3 totals 14 residues. V was clipped by 0 bases and J by 4 bases, with 8 bases between them. Germline loops: CDR1 SGHRS, CDR2 YFSETQ. The CDR3 DNA follows: TGCGCCAGCAGCTTGGGCGATTGGGGAAACACCATATATTTT. Protein: CASSLGDWGNTIYF. The entire variable domain, with the rest obtained from reference TRBV5-1 and TRBJ1-3, is as follows: KAGVTQTPRYLIKTRGQQVTLSCSPISGHRSVSWYQQTPGQGLQFLFEYFSETQRNKGNFPGRFSGRQFSNSRSEMNVSTLELGDSALYLCASSLGDWGNTIYFGEGSWLTVV.